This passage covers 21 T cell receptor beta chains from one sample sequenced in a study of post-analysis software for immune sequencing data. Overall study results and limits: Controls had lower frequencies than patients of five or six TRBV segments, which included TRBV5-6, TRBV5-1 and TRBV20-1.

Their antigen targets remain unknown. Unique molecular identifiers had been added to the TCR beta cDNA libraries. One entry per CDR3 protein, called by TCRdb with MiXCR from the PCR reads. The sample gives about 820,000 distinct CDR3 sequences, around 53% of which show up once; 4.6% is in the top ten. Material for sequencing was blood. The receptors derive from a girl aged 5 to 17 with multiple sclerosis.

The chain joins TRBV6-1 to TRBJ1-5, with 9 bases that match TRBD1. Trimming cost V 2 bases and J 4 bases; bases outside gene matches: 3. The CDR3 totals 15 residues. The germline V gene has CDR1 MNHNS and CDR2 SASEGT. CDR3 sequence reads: CASSERTGANQPQHF. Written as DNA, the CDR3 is TGTGCCAGCAGTGAACGGACAGGGGCAAATCAGCCCCAGCATTTT.

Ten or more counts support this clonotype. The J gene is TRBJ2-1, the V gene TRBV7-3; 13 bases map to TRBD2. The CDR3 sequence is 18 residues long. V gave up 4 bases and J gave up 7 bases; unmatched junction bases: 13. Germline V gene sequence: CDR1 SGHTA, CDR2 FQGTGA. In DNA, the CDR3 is TGTGCCAGCAGCTCTCACCTTGGGACTAGCGGGATGGGTAATGAGCAGTTCTTC. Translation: CASSSHLGTSGMGNEQFF.

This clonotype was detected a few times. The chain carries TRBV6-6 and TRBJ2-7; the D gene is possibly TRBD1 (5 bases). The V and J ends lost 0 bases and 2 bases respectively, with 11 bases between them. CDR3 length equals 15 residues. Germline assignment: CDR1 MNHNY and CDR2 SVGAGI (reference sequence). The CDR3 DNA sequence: TGTGCCAGCAGTTACTCGGCCCAGGGAACCTACGAGCAGTACTTC. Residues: CASSYSAQGTYEQYF.

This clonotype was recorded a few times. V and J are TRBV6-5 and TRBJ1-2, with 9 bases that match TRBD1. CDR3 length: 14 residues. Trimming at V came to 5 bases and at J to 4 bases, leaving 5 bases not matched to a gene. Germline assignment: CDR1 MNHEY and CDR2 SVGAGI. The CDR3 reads CASSRTGASYGYTF. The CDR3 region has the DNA TGTGCCAGCAGTCGGACAGGGGCGAGCTATGGCTACACCTTC.

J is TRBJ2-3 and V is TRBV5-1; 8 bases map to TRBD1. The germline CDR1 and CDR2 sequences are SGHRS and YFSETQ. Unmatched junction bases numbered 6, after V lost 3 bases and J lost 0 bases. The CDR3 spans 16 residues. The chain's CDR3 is CASSSGQGGSTDTQYF. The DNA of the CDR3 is TGCGCCAGCAGCTCCGGACAGGGCGGGAGCACAGATACGCAGTATTTT.

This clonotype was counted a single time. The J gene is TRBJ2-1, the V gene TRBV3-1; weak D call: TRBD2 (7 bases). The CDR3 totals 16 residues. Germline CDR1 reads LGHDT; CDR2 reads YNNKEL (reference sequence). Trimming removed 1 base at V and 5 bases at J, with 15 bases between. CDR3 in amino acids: CASSQASGRGNNEQFF. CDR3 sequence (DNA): TGTGCCAGCAGCCAAGCGTCAGGGAGGGGGAACAATGAGCAGTTCTTC.

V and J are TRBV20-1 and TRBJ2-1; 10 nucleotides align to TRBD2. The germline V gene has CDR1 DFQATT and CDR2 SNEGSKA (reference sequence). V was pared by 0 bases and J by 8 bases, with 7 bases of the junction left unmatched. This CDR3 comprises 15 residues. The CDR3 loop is CSARDHTSGIDEQFF. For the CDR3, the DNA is TGCAGTGCTAGAGATCACACTAGCGGGATCGATGAGCAGTTCTTC.

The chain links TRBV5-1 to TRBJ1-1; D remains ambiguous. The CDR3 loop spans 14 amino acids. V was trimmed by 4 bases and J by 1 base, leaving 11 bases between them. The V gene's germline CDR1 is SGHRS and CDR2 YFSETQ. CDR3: CASSPLIPNTEAFF. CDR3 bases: TGCGCCAGCAGCCCCCTAATCCCGAACACTGAAGCTTTCTTT.

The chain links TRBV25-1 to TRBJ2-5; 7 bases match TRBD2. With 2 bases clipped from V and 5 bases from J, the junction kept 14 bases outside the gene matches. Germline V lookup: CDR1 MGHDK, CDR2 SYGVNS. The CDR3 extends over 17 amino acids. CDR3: CASSERMGGPGSETQYF. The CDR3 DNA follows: TGTGCCAGCAGTGAAAGGATGGGAGGGCCGGGGTCTGAGACCCAGTACTTC. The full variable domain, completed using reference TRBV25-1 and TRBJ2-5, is EADIYQTPRYLVIGTGKKITLECSQTMGHDKMYWYQQDPGMELHLIHYSYGVNSTEKGDLSSESTVSRIRTEHFPLTLESARPSHTSQYLCASSERMGGPGSETQYFGPGTRLLVL.

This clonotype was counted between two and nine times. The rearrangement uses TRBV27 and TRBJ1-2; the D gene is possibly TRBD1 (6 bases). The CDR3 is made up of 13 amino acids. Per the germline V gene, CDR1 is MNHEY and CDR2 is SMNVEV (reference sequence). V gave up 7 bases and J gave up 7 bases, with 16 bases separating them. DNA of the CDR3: TGTGCCAGCAAAATGGGGGCGCGGGGTGGCTACACCTTC. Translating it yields CASKMGARGGYTF.

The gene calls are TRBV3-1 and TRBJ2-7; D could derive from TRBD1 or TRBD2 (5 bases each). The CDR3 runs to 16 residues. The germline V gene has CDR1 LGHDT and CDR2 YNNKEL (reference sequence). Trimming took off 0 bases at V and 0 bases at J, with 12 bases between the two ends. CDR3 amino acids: CASSQDPGPLSYEQYF. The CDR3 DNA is TGTGCCAGCAGCCAAGATCCGGGGCCCCTCTCCTACGAGCAGTACTTC.

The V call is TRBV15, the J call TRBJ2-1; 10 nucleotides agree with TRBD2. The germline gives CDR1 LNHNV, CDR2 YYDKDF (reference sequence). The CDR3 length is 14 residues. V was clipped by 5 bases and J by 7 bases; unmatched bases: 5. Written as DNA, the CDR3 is TGTGCCACCAGCCTGAGCGGGAGGGGAAATGAGCAGTTCTTC. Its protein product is CATSLSGRGNEQFF.

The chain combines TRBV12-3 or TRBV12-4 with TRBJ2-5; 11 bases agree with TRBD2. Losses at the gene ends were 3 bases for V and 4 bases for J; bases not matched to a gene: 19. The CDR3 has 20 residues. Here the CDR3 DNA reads TGTGCCAGCAGTTTCCGCCCTTGGGGACTAGCGGCCCCCGAGGGAGAGACCCAGTACTTC. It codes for CASSFRPWGLAAPEGETQYF.

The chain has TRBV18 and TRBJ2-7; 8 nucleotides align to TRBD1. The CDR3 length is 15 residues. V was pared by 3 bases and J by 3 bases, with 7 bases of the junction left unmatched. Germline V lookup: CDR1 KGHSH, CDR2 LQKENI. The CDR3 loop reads CASSPPGQAFYEQYF. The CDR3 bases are TGTGCCAGCTCACCGCCGGGACAGGCCTTCTACGAGCAGTACTTC.

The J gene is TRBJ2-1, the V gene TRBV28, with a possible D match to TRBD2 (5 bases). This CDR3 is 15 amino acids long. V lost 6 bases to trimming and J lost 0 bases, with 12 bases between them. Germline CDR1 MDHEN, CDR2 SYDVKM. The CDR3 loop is CASRPSSPSYNEQFF. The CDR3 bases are TGTGCCAGCAGACCCTCTAGCCCCTCCTACAATGAGCAGTTCTTC.

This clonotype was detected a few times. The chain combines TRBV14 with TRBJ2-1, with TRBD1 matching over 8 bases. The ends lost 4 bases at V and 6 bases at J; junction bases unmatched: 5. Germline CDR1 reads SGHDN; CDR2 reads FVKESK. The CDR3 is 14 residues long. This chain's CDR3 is CASSLLTGVNEQFF. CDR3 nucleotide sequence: TGTGCCAGCAGCCTCTTGACAGGGGTCAATGAGCAGTTCTTC.

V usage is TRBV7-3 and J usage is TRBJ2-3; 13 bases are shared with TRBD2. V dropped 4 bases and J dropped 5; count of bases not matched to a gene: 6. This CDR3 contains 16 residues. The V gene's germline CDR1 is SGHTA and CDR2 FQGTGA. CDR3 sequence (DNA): TGTGCCAGCAGCTCAGGACTAGCGGGAGCACTAGATACGCAGTATTTT. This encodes CASSSGLAGALDTQYF.

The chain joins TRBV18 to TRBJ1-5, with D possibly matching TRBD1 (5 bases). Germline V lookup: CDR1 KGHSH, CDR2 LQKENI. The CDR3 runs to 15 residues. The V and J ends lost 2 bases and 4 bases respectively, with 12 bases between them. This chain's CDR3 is CASSPSQAQNQPQHF. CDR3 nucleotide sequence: TGTGCCAGCTCACCATCACAGGCGCAGAATCAGCCCCAGCATTTT.

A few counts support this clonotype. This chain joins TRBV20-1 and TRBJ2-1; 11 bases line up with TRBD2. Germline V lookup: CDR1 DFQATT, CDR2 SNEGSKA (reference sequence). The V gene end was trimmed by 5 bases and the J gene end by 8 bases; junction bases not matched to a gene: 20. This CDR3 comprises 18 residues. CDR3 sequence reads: CSAPSVSGRALSRDEQFF. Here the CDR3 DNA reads TGCAGTGCTCCCTCGGTTAGCGGGAGGGCCCTATCTCGCGATGAGCAGTTCTTC.

The CDR3 bases are TGTGCCACCAGCACAACCGCAGGACTAGGTGACAAAGATACGCAGTATTTT. It is translated as CATSTTAGLGDKDTQYF. This chain links TRBV15 with TRBJ2-3; 7 bases fit TRBD2. The CDR3 covers 17 residues. The ends lost 4 bases at V and 5 bases at J; junction bases unmatched: 15. Germline V CDR1 and CDR2: LNHNV, YYDKDF (reference sequence).

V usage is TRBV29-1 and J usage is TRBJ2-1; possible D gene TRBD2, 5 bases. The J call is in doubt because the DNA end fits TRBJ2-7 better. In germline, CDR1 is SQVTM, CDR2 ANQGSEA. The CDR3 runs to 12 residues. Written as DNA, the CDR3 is TGCAGCGCCAGCGGCCAAGTATACGAGCAGTACTTC. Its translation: CSASGQVYEQYF.